The 21 T cell receptor beta chains presented below share a single source sample, sequenced in a study of blood T cell repertoires in COVID-19. Repertoires were generated with immunoSEQ multiplex PCR, while TCRdb's copy carries only in-frame clones and drops some. Here the sample spans roughly 310,000 clones, 90% being singletons. The sequencing sample was made of PBMCs or T cells enriched from blood (not recorded which). The source is a man aged 55 to 69 who had recovered from COVID-19.

This chain uses TRBV29-1 with TRBJ2-1, with D possibly being TRBD1 (7 bases). Germline V gene sequence: CDR1 SQVTM, CDR2 ANQGSEA. Trimming took off 7 bases at V and 0 bases at J, with 19 bases between the two ends. The CDR3 is 16 amino acids. DNA of the CDR3: TGCAGCGGAAAGTCGTGGGGGGACAGCTCCTACAATGAGCAGTTCTTC. Residues: CSGKSWGDSSYNEQFF.

V usage is TRBV29-1 and J usage is TRBJ2-7, with D tentatively TRBD2 (5 bases). The length of the CDR3 is 12 residues. V was shortened by 6 bases and J by 4 bases, with 13 bases between the two germline ends. Germline CDR1 is SQVTM and CDR2 is ANQGSEA. The DNA for the CDR3 is TGCAGCGTCTCGACTACTCCTTACGAGCAGTACTTC. This gives the protein CSVSTTPYEQYF.

The CDR3 loop is CASSLGGGTGSFF. CDR3 DNA: TGTGCCAGCAGCTTGGGGGGTGGGACAGGCAGTTTCTTT. The V and J genes are TRBV7-9 and TRBJ1-1; 8 positions match TRBD1. The CDR3 loop spans 13 amino acids. Germline CDR1 SEHNR, CDR2 FQNEAQ (reference sequence). Trimming removed 3 bases from V and 13 bases from J; junction bases left unmatched: 10.

J is TRBJ2-7 and V is TRBV30; 8 nucleotides match TRBD1. CDR3 size: 13 residues. After removal of 5 bases from V and 7 bases from J, the junction contained 10 bases not matched to a gene. The germline gives CDR1 GTSNPN, CDR2 SVGIG (reference sequence). The CDR3 spells CAWERQGASEQYF. The CDR3 DNA reads TGTGCCTGGGAGAGGCAGGGGGCGTCTGAGCAGTACTTC.

The CDR3 here is CASSTTGSSLETQYF. In DNA, the CDR3 is TGTGCCAGCAGTACTACAGGGAGTTCGTTAGAGACCCAGTACTTC. The rearrangement links TRBV6-6 to TRBJ2-5, with TRBD1 as a possible D gene (6 bases). The CDR3 is made up of 15 amino acids. V shed 5 bases and J shed 4 bases, with 17 bases lying between them. CDR1 is MNHNY, CDR2 SVGAGI, per germline (reference sequence).

The rearrangement uses TRBV19 and TRBJ1-2; 12 bases are shared with TRBD1. This CDR3 comprises 15 residues. Germline CDR1 reads LNHDA; CDR2 reads SQIVND (reference sequence). V was clipped by 5 bases and J by 2 bases; unmatched bases: 3. The CDR3 protein is CASSVGTGGNYGYTF. CDR3 DNA sequence: TGTGCCAGTAGTGTGGGGACAGGGGGCAACTATGGCTACACCTTC.

The chain's CDR3 is CASSYLAGGRVETQYF. In nucleotides, the CDR3 is TGTGCCAGCAGCTACCTAGCGGGAGGGCGTGTAGAGACCCAGTACTTC. This chain links TRBV11-3 with TRBJ2-5; 12 bases fit TRBD2. The germline V gene has CDR1 SGHNT and CDR2 YENEEA. The junction had 7 bases not matched to a gene; V was cut back by 4 bases and J by 4 bases. The CDR3 extends over 16 amino acids.

The chain recombines TRBV15 with TRBJ1-4; D might be TRBD1 (5 bases). CDR1 LNHNV and CDR2 YYDKDF come from the germline V gene (reference sequence). V was trimmed by 1 base and J by 5 bases, leaving 11 bases between them. The CDR3 runs to 15 residues. The CDR3: CATSRGGRENEKLFF. CDR3 nucleotide sequence: TGTGCCACCAGCAGAGGGGGCAGAGAGAATGAAAAACTGTTTTTT.

The chain employs TRBV7-9 and TRBJ1-5; perhaps TRBD1 as D (5 bases). Germline V gene data show CDR1 as SEHNR and CDR2 as FQNEAQ (reference sequence). The CDR3 is 17 residues long. Trimming cost V 0 bases and J 0 bases, with 12 bases left between them. CDR3 loop: CASSLARGPYSNQPQHF. The CDR3 coding sequence is TGTGCCAGCAGCTTAGCTAGGGGCCCCTATAGCAATCAGCCCCAGCATTTT.

The gene calls are TRBV5-5 and TRBJ1-2, with D hard to call. Germline values: CDR1 SGHKS, CDR2 YYEKEE (reference sequence). The CDR3 runs 16 residues. The V and J ends lost 4 bases and 5 bases respectively, with 21 bases between them. CDR3 in amino acids: CASSPPGSAARYGYTF. DNA for the CDR3: TGTGCCAGCAGCCCCCCTGGGTCGGCGGCTCGGTATGGCTACACCTTC.

This clone was seen a single time. The CDR3 region has the DNA TGTGCCTGGAGTGTACTTGGGGGGGGCAATCAGCCCCAGCATTTT. Translated: CAWSVLGGGNQPQHF. V is TRBV30 and J is TRBJ1-5; perhaps TRBD1 as D (5 bases). Germline V gene sequence: CDR1 GTSNPN, CDR2 SVGIG (reference sequence). The CDR3 is made up of 15 amino acids. V gave up 0 bases and J gave up 2 bases, with 11 bases separating them.

The J gene is TRBJ1-3, the V gene TRBV7-2, with a possible D match to TRBD1 (6 bases). Trimming stripped 5 bases from V and 0 bases from J, with 11 bases between. The germline gives CDR1 SGHTA, CDR2 FQGNSA. The CDR3 has 15 amino acids. CDR3 sequence: CASSPRTASGNTIYF. The CDR3 DNA reads TGTGCCAGCAGCCCACGGACAGCCTCTGGAAACACCATATATTTT.

The gene calls are TRBV7-3 and TRBJ2-1; TRBD2 is a possible D gene (5 bases). This CDR3 spans 15 amino acids. The germline V gene encodes CDR1 SGHTA and CDR2 FQGTGA. Trimming pared 5 bases from V and 6 bases from J, leaving 17 bases between. The CDR3 is CASSPTPGKVNEQFF. The CDR3 DNA is TGTGCCAGCAGCCCAACCCCGGGGAAGGTCAATGAGCAGTTCTTC.

As DNA, the CDR3 is TGTGCCACCAGTGATACCAGGGGTGGGGGCAATCAGCCCCAGCATTTT. It translates to CATSDTRGGGNQPQHF. V gene TRBV24-1 combines with J gene TRBJ1-5; tentative D call: TRBD1 (6 bases). V gave up 3 bases and J gave up 2 bases, with 13 bases separating them. The germline V gene encodes CDR1 KGHDR and CDR2 SFDVKD. The CDR3 covers 16 residues.

The chain couples TRBV30 to TRBJ2-2; 7 bases are shared with TRBD1. CDR1 and CDR2 (germline): GTSNPN, SVGIG (reference sequence). The CDR3 consists of 15 residues. V trimming: 3 bases; J trimming: 4 bases; junction bases outside the gene matches: 8. CDR3 loop: CAWRRNRGGTGELFF. In DNA, the CDR3 is TGTGCCTGGAGACGCAACAGGGGTGGCACCGGGGAGCTGTTTTTT.

This clone was seen only a few times. The rearrangement links TRBV27 to TRBJ2-2; TRBD1 is a possible D gene (5 bases). This CDR3 region has 13 residues. Germline V gene sequence: CDR1 MNHEY, CDR2 SMNVEV (reference sequence). V was cut by 6 bases and J by 4 bases, with 9 bases left in between. The CDR3 sequence: CASRRGGTGELFF. CDR3 nucleotides: TGTGCCAGCAGAAGGGGCGGCACCGGGGAGCTGTTTTTT.

The chain carries TRBV5-1 and TRBJ2-1; D possibly corresponds to TRBD1 (6 bases). The CDR3 length is 15 residues. Trimming left V 1 base short and J 6 bases short, with 14 bases between. CDR1 SGHRS and CDR2 YFSETQ come from the germline V gene. CDR3 region: CASSLSVVGGNEQFF. The CDR3 DNA is TGCGCCAGCAGCTTGAGTGTTGTAGGGGGCAATGAGCAGTTCTTC.

V gene TRBV5-1 combines with J gene TRBJ1-1; 10 bases align to TRBD1. The germline V gene has CDR1 SGHRS and CDR2 YFSETQ. CDR3 size: 15 residues. Trimming cost V 5 bases and J 4 bases; bases outside gene matches: 8. The CDR3 coding sequence is TGCGCCAGCAGTGCGACCGGGACAGGGGCCACTGAAGCTTTCTTT. Its protein is CASSATGTGATEAFF.

This clone showed up just once. The rearrangement uses TRBV19 and TRBJ1-1, with TRBD1 identical over 10 bases. This CDR3 is built from 15 residues. The V gene's germline CDR1 is LNHDA and CDR2 SQIVND (reference sequence). J lost 4 bases, V lost 0 bases, and 2 bases had no gene match. In DNA form, the CDR3 reads TGTGCCAGTAGTATAGATAGGACAGGGGGCACTGAAGCTTTCTTT. Translating it yields CASSIDRTGGTEAFF.

This chain links TRBV3-1 (or the pseudogene TRBV3-2) with TRBJ2-2; 7 bases align to TRBD1. The CDR3 runs to 16 residues. Germline loops: CDR1 LGHDT, CDR2 YNNKEL (reference sequence). V trimming: 2 bases; J trimming: 3 bases; junction bases outside the gene matches: 6. CDR3 protein: CASSQSSGQYTGELFF. The CDR3 DNA reads as TGTGCCAGCAGCCAAAGTTCGGGACAGTACACCGGGGAGCTGTTTTTT.

The genes are TRBV27 and TRBJ1-1; 8 nucleotides line up with TRBD1. Looked up from germline, CDR1 is MNHEY and CDR2 is SMNVEV (reference sequence). This CDR3 comprises 17 residues. V gave up 10 bases and J gave up 2 bases; unmatched junction bases: 18. CDR3 sequence (DNA): TGTGCCACTCAACGTCGACAGGGGAAAGTTCGAAACACTGAAGCTTTCTTT. This gives the protein CATQRRQGKVRNTEAFF.